The subject of this entry is one T cell receptor beta chain. Despite likely unrecorded immune exposures, the donors were nominally healthy at the time of sampling. The data were obtained in a study of cytomegalovirus exposure and HLA in healthy donors. Germline V gene lookup returns CDR1 SGHRS and CDR2 YFSETQ. The trim removed 0 bases at V and 3 bases at J, leaving 4 bases unmatched. The CDR3 runs to 15 residues. Primers for the PCR totalled 60 Vbeta and 13 Jbeta. Profiling relied on immunoSEQ multiplex PCR, and the TCRdb table lists in-frame clones only, not all of them. The table records around 150,000 clones, about 61% of them present only once.

The sample taken for sequencing was PBMCs. The chain carries TRBV5-1 and TRBJ2-7; 9 nucleotides agree with TRBD1. This receptor was obtained from a woman between 40 and 50 years old in good health and CMV-seronegative. CDR3 in amino acids: CASSLGTGGFYEQYF. The CDR3 DNA reads TGCGCCAGCAGCTTGGGTACAGGGGGCTTCTACGAGCAGTACTTC.